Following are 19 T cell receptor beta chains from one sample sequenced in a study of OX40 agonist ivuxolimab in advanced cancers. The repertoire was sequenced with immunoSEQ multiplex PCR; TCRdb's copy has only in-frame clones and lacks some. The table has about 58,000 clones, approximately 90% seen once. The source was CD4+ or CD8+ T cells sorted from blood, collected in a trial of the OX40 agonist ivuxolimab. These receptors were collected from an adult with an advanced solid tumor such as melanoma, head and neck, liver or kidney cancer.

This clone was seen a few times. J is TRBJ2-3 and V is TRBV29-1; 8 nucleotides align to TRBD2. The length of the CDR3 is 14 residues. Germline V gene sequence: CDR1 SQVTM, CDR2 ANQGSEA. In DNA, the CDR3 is TGCAGTGGTGCCTTTAGCGGGACAACAGATACGCAGTATTTT. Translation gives CSGAFSGTTDTQYF.

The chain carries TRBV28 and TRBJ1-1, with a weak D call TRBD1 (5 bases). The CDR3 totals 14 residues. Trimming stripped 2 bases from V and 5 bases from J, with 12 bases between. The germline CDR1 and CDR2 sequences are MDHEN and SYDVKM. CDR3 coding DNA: TGTGCCAGCAGTTTAGTGGGGGAGGGGACTGAAGCTTTCTTT. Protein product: CASSLVGEGTEAFF.

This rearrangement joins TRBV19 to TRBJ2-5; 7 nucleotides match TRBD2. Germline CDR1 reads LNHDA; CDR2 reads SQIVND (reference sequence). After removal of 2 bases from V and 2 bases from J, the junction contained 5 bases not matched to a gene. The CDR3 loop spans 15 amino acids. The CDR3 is CASSIFGGEQETQYF. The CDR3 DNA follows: TGTGCCAGTAGTATATTTGGGGGGGAGCAAGAGACCCAGTACTTC.

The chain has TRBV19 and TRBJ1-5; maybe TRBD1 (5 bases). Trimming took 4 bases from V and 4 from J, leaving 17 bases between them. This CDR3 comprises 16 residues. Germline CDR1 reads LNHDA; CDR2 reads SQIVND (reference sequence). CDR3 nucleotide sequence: TGTGCCAGTAGTAGGGGATCGGCAGGGAGTAATCAGCCCCAGCATTTT. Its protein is CASSRGSAGSNQPQHF.

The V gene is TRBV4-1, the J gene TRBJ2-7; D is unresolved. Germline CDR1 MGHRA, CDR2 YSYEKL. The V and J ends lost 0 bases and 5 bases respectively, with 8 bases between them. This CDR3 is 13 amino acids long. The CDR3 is CASSQDGRHEQYF. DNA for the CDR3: TGCGCCAGCAGCCAAGATGGCCGCCACGAGCAGTACTTC.

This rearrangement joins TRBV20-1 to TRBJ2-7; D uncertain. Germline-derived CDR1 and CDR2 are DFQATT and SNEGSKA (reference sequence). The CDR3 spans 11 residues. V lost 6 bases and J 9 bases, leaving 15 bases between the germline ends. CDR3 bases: TGCAGTGCCCCGTGGGCTATGGGGCAGTACTTC. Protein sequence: CSAPWAMGQYF.

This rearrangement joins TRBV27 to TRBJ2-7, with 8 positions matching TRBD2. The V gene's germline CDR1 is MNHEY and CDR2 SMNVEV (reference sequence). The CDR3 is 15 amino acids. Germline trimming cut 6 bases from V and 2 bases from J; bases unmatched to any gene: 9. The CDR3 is CASSHAGLATYEQYF. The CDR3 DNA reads TGTGCCAGCAGCCACGCTGGACTAGCAACCTACGAGCAGTACTTC.

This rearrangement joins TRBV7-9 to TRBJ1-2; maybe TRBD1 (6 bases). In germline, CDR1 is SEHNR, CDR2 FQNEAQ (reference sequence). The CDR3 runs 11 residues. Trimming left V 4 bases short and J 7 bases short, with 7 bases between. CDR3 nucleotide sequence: TGTGCCAGCAGCTCAGGGGTTGGCTACACCTTC. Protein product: CASSSGVGYTF.

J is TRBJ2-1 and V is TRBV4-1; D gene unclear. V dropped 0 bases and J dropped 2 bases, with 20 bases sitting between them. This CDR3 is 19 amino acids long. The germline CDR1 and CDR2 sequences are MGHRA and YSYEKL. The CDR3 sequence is CASSQESVGRAAPYNEQFF. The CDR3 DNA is TGCGCCAGCAGCCAAGAATCTGTAGGCCGGGCGGCCCCCTACAATGAGCAGTTCTTC.

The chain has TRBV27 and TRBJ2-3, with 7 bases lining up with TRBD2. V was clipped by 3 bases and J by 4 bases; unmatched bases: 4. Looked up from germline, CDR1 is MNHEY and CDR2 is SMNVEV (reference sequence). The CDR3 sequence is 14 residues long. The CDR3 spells CASSLGGGADTQYF. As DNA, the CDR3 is TGTGCCAGCAGTTTGGGGGGAGGGGCAGATACGCAGTATTTT.

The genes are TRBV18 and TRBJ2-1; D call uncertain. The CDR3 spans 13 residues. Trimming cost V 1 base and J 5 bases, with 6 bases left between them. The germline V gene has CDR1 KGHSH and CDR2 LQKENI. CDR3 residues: CASSPLADNEQFF. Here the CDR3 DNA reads TGTGCCAGCTCACCACTGGCTGACAATGAGCAGTTCTTC.

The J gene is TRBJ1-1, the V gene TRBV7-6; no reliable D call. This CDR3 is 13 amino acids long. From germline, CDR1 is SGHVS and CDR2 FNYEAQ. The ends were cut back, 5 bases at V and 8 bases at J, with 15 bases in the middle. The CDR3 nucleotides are TGTGCCAGCAGCAGCTTAGCGGGTAACGAAGCTTTCTTT. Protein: CASSSLAGNEAFF.

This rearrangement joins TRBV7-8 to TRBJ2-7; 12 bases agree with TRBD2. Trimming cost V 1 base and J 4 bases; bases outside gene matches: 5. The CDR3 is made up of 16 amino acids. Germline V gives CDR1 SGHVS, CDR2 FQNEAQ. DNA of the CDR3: TGTGCCAGCAGCTTAGGACTAGCGGGAGACGGTTACGAGCAGTACTTC. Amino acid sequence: CASSLGLAGDGYEQYF.

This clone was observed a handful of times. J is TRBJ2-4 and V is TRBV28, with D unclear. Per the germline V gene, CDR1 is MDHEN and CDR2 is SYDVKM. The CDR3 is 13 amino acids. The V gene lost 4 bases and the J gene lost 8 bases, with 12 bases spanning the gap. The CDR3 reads CASSSLLEDIQYF. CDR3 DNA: TGTGCCAGCAGTTCCCTACTTGAGGACATTCAGTACTTC.

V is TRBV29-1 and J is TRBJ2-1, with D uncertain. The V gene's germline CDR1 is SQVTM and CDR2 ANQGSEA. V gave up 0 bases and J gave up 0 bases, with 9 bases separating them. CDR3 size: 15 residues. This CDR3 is CSVEDPRSSYNEQFF. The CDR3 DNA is TGCAGCGTTGAAGACCCCCGAAGCTCCTACAATGAGCAGTTCTTC.

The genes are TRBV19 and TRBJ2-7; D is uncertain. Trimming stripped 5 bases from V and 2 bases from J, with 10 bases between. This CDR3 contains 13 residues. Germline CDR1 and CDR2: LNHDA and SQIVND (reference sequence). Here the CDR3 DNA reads TGTGCCAGTAGTCAAGACTGGCCCTACGAGCAGTACTTC. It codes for CASSQDWPYEQYF.

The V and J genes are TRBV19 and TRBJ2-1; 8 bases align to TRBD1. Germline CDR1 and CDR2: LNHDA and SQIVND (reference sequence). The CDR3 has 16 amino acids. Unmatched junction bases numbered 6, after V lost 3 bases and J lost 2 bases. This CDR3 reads CASSISATGAYNEQFF. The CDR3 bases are TGTGCCAGTAGTATTTCTGCGACAGGGGCCTACAATGAGCAGTTCTTC.

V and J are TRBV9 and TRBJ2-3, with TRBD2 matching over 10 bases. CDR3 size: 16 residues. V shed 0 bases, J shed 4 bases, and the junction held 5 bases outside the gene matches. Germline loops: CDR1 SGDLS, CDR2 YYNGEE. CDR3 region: CASSVAASGRSDTQYF. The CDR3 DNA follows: TGTGCCAGCAGCGTAGCGGCTAGCGGGAGATCAGATACGCAGTATTTT.

CDR3 bases: TGTGCCAGCAGTACTAGCGGGAGCCCCTTTCTCAACTACAATGAGCAGTTCTTC. Protein product: CASSTSGSPFLNYNEQFF. The rearrangement uses TRBV27 and TRBJ2-1; 11 bases match TRBD2. Unmatched junction bases numbered 12, after V lost 5 bases and J lost 3 bases. This CDR3 region has 18 residues. From germline, CDR1 is MNHEY and CDR2 SMNVEV (reference sequence).